This TCR beta chain was sequenced during a study of response to subunit inactivated influenza vaccine. Study findings and constraints: Every seasonal influenza vaccination brings in few new T cells, the authors suggested.

The germline V gene has CDR1 KGHDR and CDR2 SFDVKD. The CDR3 has 14 residues. V dropped 4 bases and J dropped 7 bases, with 13 bases sitting between them. TCRdb reprocessed the RT-PCR reads with MiXCR, giving one entry per CDR3 protein. This sample has hundreds of thousands of distinct CDR3 sequences, with less than 15% found just once. About this clonotype itself: Its antigen is not identified.

Source: PBMCs from blood, taken around 14 days before vaccination. The chain uses TRBV24-1 and TRBJ1-5; D remains ambiguous. This TCR was sampled from a man between 45 and 60 years old who received an inactivated influenza vaccine. This chain's CDR3 is CATSETGIRQPQHF. CDR3 nucleotide sequence: TGTGCCACCAGTGAAACCGGGATCAGACAGCCCCAGCATTTT.